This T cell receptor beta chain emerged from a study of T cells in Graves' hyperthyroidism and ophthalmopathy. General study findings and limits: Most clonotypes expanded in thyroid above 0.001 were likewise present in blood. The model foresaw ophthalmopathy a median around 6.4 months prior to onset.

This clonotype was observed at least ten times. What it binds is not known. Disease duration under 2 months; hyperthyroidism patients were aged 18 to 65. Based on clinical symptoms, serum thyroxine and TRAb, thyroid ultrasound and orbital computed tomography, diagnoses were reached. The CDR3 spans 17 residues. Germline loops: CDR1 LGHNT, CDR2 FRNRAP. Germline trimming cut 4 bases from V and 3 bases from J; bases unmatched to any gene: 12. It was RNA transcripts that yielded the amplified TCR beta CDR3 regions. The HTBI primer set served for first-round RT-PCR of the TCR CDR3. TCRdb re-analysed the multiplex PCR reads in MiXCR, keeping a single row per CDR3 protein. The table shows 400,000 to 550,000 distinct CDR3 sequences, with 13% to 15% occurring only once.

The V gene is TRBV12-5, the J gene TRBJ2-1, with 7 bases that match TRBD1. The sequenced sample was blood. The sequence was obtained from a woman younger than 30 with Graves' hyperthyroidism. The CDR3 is CASGSPNRDRDYNEQFF. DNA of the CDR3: TGTGCTAGTGGTTCCCCCAACCGGGACAGAGACTACAATGAGCAGTTCTTC.